The 19 T cell receptor beta chains given below trace back to one sample, sequenced in a study of shared clonotypes between healthy human individuals. Sequencing was performed with immunoSEQ multiplex PCR; in TCRdb, only in-frame clones are kept and a portion is missing. Counted here are about 1.1 million clones, 70% to 85% occurring once; the ten biggest clones make up 0.89%. Sequenced material: memory CD4+ T cells from PBMCs. This sample's subset: CD45RA-negative fraction. These receptors originate from a young man in good health. Some clones in this sample may be carry-over from other donors' samples.

The genes are TRBV5-1 and TRBJ2-7, with 7 bases identical to TRBD2. Trimming took 3 bases from V and 1 from J; bases not matched to a gene: 4. This CDR3 spans 14 amino acids. Germline V gene lookup returns CDR1 SGHRS and CDR2 YFSETQ. As DNA, the CDR3 is TGCGCCAGCAGCTACCAAGCGGGGTCCTACGAGCAGTACTTC. Encoded protein: CASSYQAGSYEQYF.

The chain carries TRBV25-1 and TRBJ2-7; 10 bases line up with TRBD2. J lost 3 bases, V lost 4 bases, and 9 bases had no gene match. The germline V gene encodes CDR1 MGHDK and CDR2 SYGVNS. The CDR3 consists of 16 residues. CDR3 sequence reads: CASSATRASGSYEQYF. Written as DNA, the CDR3 is TGTGCCAGCAGTGCCACCCGGGCTAGCGGGAGCTACGAGCAGTACTTC.

V usage is TRBV5-1 and J usage is TRBJ2-7, with 10 bases aligning to TRBD2. The V gene end was trimmed by 8 bases and the J gene end by 1 base; junction bases not matched to a gene: 6. The CDR3 is 14 amino acids. Germline-derived CDR1 and CDR2 are SGHRS and YFSETQ. CDR3 bases: TGCGCCAGTAATTTAGCGGGAGGTTCCTACGAGCAGTACTTC. Its protein is CASNLAGGSYEQYF. Variable domain in full (rest from reference TRBV5-1 and TRBJ2-7): KAGVTQTPRYLIKTRGQQVTLSCSPISGHRSVSWYQQTPGQGLQFLFEYFSETQRNKGNFPGRFSGRQFSNSRSEMNVSTLELGDSALYLCASNLAGGSYEQYFGPGTRLTVT.

The CDR3 sequence is CAWGRDYQETQYF. CDR3 sequence (DNA): TGTGCCTGGGGCCGGGACTACCAAGAGACCCAGTACTTC. The chain links TRBV30 to TRBJ2-5; TRBD2 is a possible D gene (6 bases). Germline V gene data show CDR1 as GTSNPN and CDR2 as SVGIG (reference sequence). Trimming took 5 bases from V and 0 from J, leaving 10 bases between them. This CDR3 region has 13 residues.

This chain connects TRBV5-1 to TRBJ2-5, with no clear D. Germline V gene sequence: CDR1 SGHRS, CDR2 YFSETQ. The CDR3 extends over 15 amino acids. V lost 3 bases and J 5 bases, leaving 17 bases between the germline ends. In DNA form, the CDR3 reads TGCGCCAGCAGCTCGTTCTCGTCTAACGGGGAGACCCAGTACTTC. Translating gives CASSSFSSNGETQYF.

The chain uses TRBV6-1 and TRBJ2-1, with 8 nucleotides matching TRBD2. Germline V gene sequence: CDR1 MNHNS, CDR2 SASEGT. The CDR3 sequence is 15 residues long. With V trimmed by 7 bases and J by 6 bases, 11 bases remained unmatched. CDR3 in DNA: TGTGCCAGCACCGATGGTTCTAGCGGGCGCAATGAGCAGTTCTTC. Protein sequence: CASTDGSSGRNEQFF.

The rearrangement uses TRBV4-2 and TRBJ2-1, with D possibly called TRBD1 or TRBD2 (6 bases each). The V end lost 4 bases, the J end lost 5 bases, and 15 bases lay between the germline ends. Per the germline V gene, CDR1 is LGHNA and CDR2 is YNFKEQ. The CDR3 has 15 residues. CDR3 coding DNA: TGTGCCAGCAGCCGAGGGGGGTTTGTTGACAATGAGCAGTTCTTC. It translates to CASSRGGFVDNEQFF.

The V and J genes are TRBV11-2 and TRBJ2-7, with 8 bases aligning to TRBD1. Germline V gene data show CDR1 as SGHAT and CDR2 as FQNNGV. The trim removed 5 bases at V and 1 base at J, leaving 7 bases unmatched. The length of the CDR3 is 15 residues. The CDR3 sequence is CASSMGTGYSYEQYF. For the CDR3, the DNA is TGTGCCAGCAGCATGGGGACAGGTTATTCCTACGAGCAGTACTTC.

The rearrangement uses TRBV28 and TRBJ2-5, with D unresolved. Germline CDR1 is MDHEN and CDR2 is SYDVKM. The V gene lost 8 bases and the J gene lost 4 bases, with 14 bases spanning the gap. This CDR3 contains 13 residues. CDR3 region: CASLRRWSETQYF. The DNA of the CDR3 is TGTGCCAGCCTCAGACGGTGGTCAGAGACCCAGTACTTC.

The chain joins TRBV6-6 to TRBJ1-5; 7 positions agree with TRBD1. V was clipped by 8 bases and J by 7 bases; unmatched bases: 14. The CDR3 spans 15 residues. Germline lookup yields CDR1 MNHNY and CDR2 SVGAGI (reference sequence). The CDR3 is CASHDQGVLGQPQHF. For the CDR3, the DNA is TGTGCCAGCCACGACCAGGGGGTTTTAGGACAGCCCCAGCATTTT.

This clone was found once. The genes are TRBV18 and TRBJ2-1; D is uncertain. The CDR3 sequence is 13 residues long. Germline V gene data show CDR1 as KGHSH and CDR2 as LQKENI. With 1 base removed from V and 9 bases from J, the gap between germline ends came to 10 bases. CDR3 in amino acids: CASSPQGTGEQFF. In DNA, the CDR3 is TGTGCCAGCTCACCACAGGGAACGGGTGAGCAGTTCTTC.

The V and J genes are TRBV27 and TRBJ2-7; TRBD2 aligns across 10 bases. Germline lookup yields CDR1 MNHEY and CDR2 SMNVEV (reference sequence). The CDR3 totals 17 residues. V lost 5 bases and J lost 1; bases outside the gene matches: 11. For the CDR3, the DNA is TGTGCCAGCAGTCGACGCTCCGGGACTAGCGCATCCTACGAGCAGTACTTC. The encoded protein is CASSRRSGTSASYEQYF.

The CDR3: CASSLGIAAYNEQFF. The DNA of the CDR3 is TGTGCCAGCAGCTTAGGTATAGCGGCCTACAATGAGCAGTTCTTC. This chain uses TRBV7-2 with TRBJ2-1; the D gene is possibly TRBD2 (6 bases). V gave up 1 base and J gave up 2 bases, with 9 bases separating them. The CDR3 sequence is 15 residues long. Looked up from germline, CDR1 is SGHTA and CDR2 is FQGNSA.

This clone occurred once. The rearrangement uses TRBV28 and TRBJ2-5; perhaps TRBD2 as D (5 bases). With the DNA end fitting TRBJ2-7 better, the J assignment may be wrong. The CDR3 sequence is 17 residues long. Germline V CDR1 and CDR2: MDHEN, SYDVKM. CDR3 protein: CASSPNILGSSSYEQYF. The CDR3 DNA reads TGTGCCAGCAGTCCCAACATACTAGGATCGAGCTCCTACGAGCAGTACTTC.

The chain couples TRBV25-1 to TRBJ1-1; tentative D call: TRBD1 (6 bases). This CDR3 has 16 residues. V was shortened by 3 bases and J by 3 bases, with 17 bases between the two germline ends. Germline CDR1 MGHDK, CDR2 SYGVNS. CDR3 nucleotide sequence: TGTGCCAGCAGTGACCAAAATAGGGGGGGCGACACTGAAGCTTTCTTT. Translation: CASSDQNRGGDTEAFF. Full variable domain (missing parts from reference TRBV25-1 and TRBJ1-1): EADIYQTPRYLVIGTGKKITLECSQTMGHDKMYWYQQDPGMELHLIHYSYGVNSTEKGDLSSESTVSRIRTEHFPLTLESARPSHTSQYLCASSDQNRGGDTEAFFGQGTRLTVV.

The CDR3: CASSEQGNSEAFF. Written as DNA, the CDR3 is TGTGCCAGCAGTGAACAAGGGAATTCTGAAGCTTTCTTT. The chain employs TRBV2 and TRBJ1-1; D not certain. Trimming cost V 2 bases and J 6 bases, with 10 bases left between them. This CDR3 has 13 amino acids. CDR1 and CDR2 (germline): SNHLY, FYNNEI.

J is TRBJ2-1 and V is TRBV10-3; 8 bases match TRBD2. Germline CDR1 reads ENHRY; CDR2 reads SYGVKD. After removal of 3 bases from V and 4 bases from J, the junction contained 5 bases not matched to a gene. The CDR3 extends over 15 amino acids. CDR3 DNA sequence: TGTGCCATCAGTGACGGGGCTAGCGGGTACAATGAGCAGTTCTTC. It yields the protein CAISDGASGYNEQFF.

This chain links TRBV7-8 with TRBJ1-1, with 7 bases matching TRBD1. CDR1 and CDR2 (germline): SGHVS, FQNEAQ. V gave up 4 bases and J gave up 5 bases; unmatched junction bases: 10. This CDR3 has 15 amino acids. The chain's CDR3 is CASSWGDLRGTEAFF. Written as DNA, the CDR3 is TGTGCCAGCAGCTGGGGGGACCTCAGGGGGACTGAAGCTTTCTTT.

The chain is built from TRBV4-2 and TRBJ2-3; the D is unclear. Between the trimmed V and J ends, which lost 0 bases and 6 bases, there was a span of 10 bases. The CDR3 spans 14 residues. Germline CDR1 LGHNA, CDR2 YNFKEQ. The CDR3 DNA sequence: TGTGCCAGCAGCCAAGAGGCGGTTCCTGATACGCAGTATTTT. The encoded protein is CASSQEAVPDTQYF.